These 7 T cell receptor beta chains were all obtained from the same sample, sequenced in a study of cytomegalovirus exposure and HLA in healthy donors. PCR primers comprised 60 Vbeta and 13 Jbeta primers. The data were produced by immunoSEQ multiplex PCR, yet TCRdb's version contains in-frame clones alone and is incomplete. The repertoire holds 220,000 or so clones, with more than 65% as singletons. Sequencing input: PBMCs. These receptor sequences come from a woman aged 25 to 39 in good health and CMV-seronegative.

Only a few counts were recorded for this clone. The chain employs TRBV15 and TRBJ2-3; D perhaps matches TRBD2 (5 bases). The CDR3 has 16 residues. Germline lookup yields CDR1 LNHNV and CDR2 YYDKDF (reference sequence). Trimming left V 0 bases short and J 0 bases short, with 10 bases between. CDR3 in DNA: TGTGCCACCAGCAGAGAGGGGAGTCGGAGCACAGATACGCAGTATTTT. The encoded protein is CATSREGSRSTDTQYF.

J is TRBJ1-6 and V is TRBV30; D ambiguous. Trimming stripped 7 bases from V and 5 bases from J, with 9 bases between. Germline V gene data show CDR1 as GTSNPN and CDR2 as SVGIG (reference sequence). The CDR3 covers 12 residues. The CDR3 DNA is TGTGCCTTGACGGAGAATAATTCACCCCTCCACTTT. Encoded protein: CALTENNSPLHF.

V and J are TRBV10-1 and TRBJ2-7; D might be TRBD1 (6 bases). Germline assignment: CDR1 WNHNN and CDR2 SYGVQD (reference sequence). With 4 bases removed from V and 7 bases from J, the gap between germline ends came to 14 bases. The CDR3 is made up of 13 amino acids. The CDR3 bases are TGCGCCAGCAGTGGAAACAGGGCCGGAGAGCAGTACTTC. Amino acids: CASSGNRAGEQYF.

The chain is built from TRBV9 and TRBJ1-1, with D perhaps TRBD1 (6 bases). The V gene's germline CDR1 is SGDLS and CDR2 YYNGEE. Trimming left V 2 bases short and J 2 bases short, with 7 bases between. This CDR3 spans 13 amino acids. CDR3 sequence reads: CASSVRGNTEAFF. CDR3 nucleotide sequence: TGTGCCAGCAGCGTCAGGGGTAACACTGAAGCTTTCTTT.

This clone has only one observation. The rearrangement joins TRBV11-3 to TRBJ2-4, with 14 positions matching TRBD2. The germline V gene has CDR1 SGHNT and CDR2 YENEEA. The CDR3 consists of 16 residues. V lost 5 bases to trimming and J lost 8 bases; unmatched junction nucleotides: 8. CDR3 sequence reads: CASSPATSGGEDIQYF. The CDR3 DNA reads as TGTGCCAGCAGCCCCGCGACTAGCGGGGGGGAGGACATTCAGTACTTC.

This clone was recorded a few times. This chain links TRBV30 with TRBJ1-1; the match to TRBD1 covers 7 bases. CDR1 is GTSNPN and CDR2 is SVGIG in the germline V gene (reference sequence). CDR3 size: 13 residues. This chain's CDR3 is CATWDSMNTEAFF. DNA of the CDR3: TGTGCGACCTGGGACAGCATGAACACTGAAGCTTTCTTT.

The count of this clone is one. The V call is TRBV19, the J call TRBJ2-6, with TRBD1 matching over 8 bases. V lost 7 bases to trimming and J lost 2 bases; unmatched junction nucleotides: 7. Germline V gene sequence: CDR1 LNHDA, CDR2 SQIVND (reference sequence). The CDR3 contains 16 residues. The DNA for the CDR3 is TGTGCCAGTAAGGACAGGGTCTCGGCTGGGGCCAACGTCCTGACTTTC. As protein: CASKDRVSAGANVLTF.